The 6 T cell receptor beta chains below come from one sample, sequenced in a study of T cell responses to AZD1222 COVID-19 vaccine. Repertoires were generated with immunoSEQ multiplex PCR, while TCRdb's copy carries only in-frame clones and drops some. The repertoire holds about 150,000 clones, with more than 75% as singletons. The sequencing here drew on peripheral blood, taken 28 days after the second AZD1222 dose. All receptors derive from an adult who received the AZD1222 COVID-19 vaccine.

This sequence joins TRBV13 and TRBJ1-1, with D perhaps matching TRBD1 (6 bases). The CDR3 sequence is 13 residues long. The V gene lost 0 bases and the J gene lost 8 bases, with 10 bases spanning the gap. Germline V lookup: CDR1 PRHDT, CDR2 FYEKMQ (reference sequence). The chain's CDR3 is CASSLGRGQEAFF. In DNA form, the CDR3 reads TGTGCCAGCAGCTTAGGCCGGGGGCAGGAAGCTTTCTTT. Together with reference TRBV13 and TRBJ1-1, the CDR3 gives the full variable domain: AAGVIQSPRHLIKEKRETATLKCYPIPRHDTVYWYQQGPGQDPQFLISFYEKMQSDKGSIPDRFSAQQFSDYHSELNMSSLELGDSALYFCASSLGRGQEAFFGQGTRLTVV.

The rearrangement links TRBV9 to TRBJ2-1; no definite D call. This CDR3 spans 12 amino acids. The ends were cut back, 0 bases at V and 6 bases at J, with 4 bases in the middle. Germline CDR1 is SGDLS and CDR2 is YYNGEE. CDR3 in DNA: TGTGCCAGCAGCGTAGAAAGCAATGAGCAGTTCTTC. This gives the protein CASSVESNEQFF.

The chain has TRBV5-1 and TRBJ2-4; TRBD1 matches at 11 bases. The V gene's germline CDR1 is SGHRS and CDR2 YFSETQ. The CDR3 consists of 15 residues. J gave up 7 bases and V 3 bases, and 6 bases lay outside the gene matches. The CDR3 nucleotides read TGCGCCAGCAGCTACCGGACAGGGGGCTCGAACATTCAGTACTTC. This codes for CASSYRTGGSNIQYF. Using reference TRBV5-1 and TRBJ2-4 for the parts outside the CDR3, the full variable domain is KAGVTQTPRYLIKTRGQQVTLSCSPISGHRSVSWYQQTPGQGLQFLFEYFSETQRNKGNFPGRFSGRQFSNSRSEMNVSTLELGDSALYLCASSYRTGGSNIQYFGAGTRLSVL.

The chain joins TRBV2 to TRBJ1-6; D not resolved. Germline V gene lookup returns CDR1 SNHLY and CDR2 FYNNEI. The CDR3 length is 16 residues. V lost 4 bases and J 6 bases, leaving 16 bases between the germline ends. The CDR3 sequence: CASSAFFADSNSPLHF. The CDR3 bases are TGTGCCAGCAGTGCCTTTTTTGCTGATAGTAATTCACCCCTCCACTTT.

CDR3 loop: CASNIGGFLYNEQFF. In DNA, the CDR3 is TGTGCCAGTAACATAGGGGGTTTTCTATACAATGAGCAGTTCTTC. The chain couples TRBV19 to TRBJ2-1; TRBD1 is a possible D gene (6 bases). Germline V gene data show CDR1 as LNHDA and CDR2 as SQIVND (reference sequence). This CDR3 has 15 residues. Trimming removed 7 bases from V and 4 bases from J, with 17 bases in between.

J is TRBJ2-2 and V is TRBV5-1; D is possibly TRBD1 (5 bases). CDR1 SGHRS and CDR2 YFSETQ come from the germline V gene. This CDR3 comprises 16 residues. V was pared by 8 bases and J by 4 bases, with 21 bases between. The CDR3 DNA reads TGCGCCAGTCGCGCGTACGGACACTCCATCACCGGGGAGCTGTTTTTT. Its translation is CASRAYGHSITGELFF. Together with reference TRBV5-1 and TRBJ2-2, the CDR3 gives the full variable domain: KAGVTQTPRYLIKTRGQQVTLSCSPISGHRSVSWYQQTPGQGLQFLFEYFSETQRNKGNFPGRFSGRQFSNSRSEMNVSTLELGDSALYLCASRAYGHSITGELFFGEGSRLTVL.